The 22 T cell receptor beta chains listed next were all sequenced from one sample in a study of human T cells and chemical hapten exposure. Sample time point: patch test 3, about 24 weeks after DPC sensitization. The treatment here: therapeutic diphenylcyclopropenone sensitization with weekly scalp DPC. One entry per CDR3 protein results from TCRdb running MiXCR on the RACE reads. The table has around 130,000 distinct CDR3 sequences, roughly 10% seen once. This sample comprised whole blood, obtained in connection with sensitization to the hapten diphenylcyclopropenone (DPC). The receptors originated from a woman aged 45 to 65 with alopecia areata. Some clones in this sample may be carry-over from other donors' samples.

V gene TRBV15 combines with J gene TRBJ2-1, with 14 bases matching TRBD2. V dropped 4 bases and J dropped 2; count of bases not matched to a gene: 13. Germline V lookup: CDR1 LNHNV, CDR2 YYDKDF (reference sequence). The CDR3 is 20 amino acids. CDR3 in DNA: TGTGCCACCAGCATTCCCGGGACTAGCGGGAGCTGGACCACCTACAATGAGCAGTTCTTC. It yields the protein CATSIPGTSGSWTTYNEQFF.

V is TRBV6-5 and J is TRBJ1-6; tentatively, D is TRBD1 (6 bases). V was pared by 4 bases and J by 6 bases, with 13 bases between. This CDR3 contains 15 residues. CDR1 and CDR2 (germline): MNHEY, SVGAGI. The CDR3 nucleotides read TGTGCCAGCAGTTTTCTCAGGGGCAGTAATTCACCCCTCCACTTT. Residues: CASSFLRGSNSPLHF.

This clonotype was seen more than once but under ten times. This sequence joins TRBV5-1 and TRBJ1-1, with D uncertain. Trimming shortened V by 3 bases and J by 2 bases, and 11 bases separated the two germline ends. The length of the CDR3 is 14 residues. CDR1 is SGHRS, CDR2 YFSETQ, per germline. For the CDR3, the DNA is TGCGCCAGCAGCTCGCCCACAGCTAACACTGAAGCTTTCTTT. It translates to CASSSPTANTEAFF.

This clonotype came up a few times. This sequence joins TRBV20-1 and TRBJ1-1; possibly TRBD1 for D (6 bases). CDR3 length equals 15 residues. Between the trimmed V and J ends, which lost 5 bases and 0 bases, there was a span of 16 bases. Germline V gives CDR1 DFQATT, CDR2 SNEGSKA (reference sequence). CDR3 in DNA: TGCAGTGCTCGAGTTACGACAGGCATGAACACTGAAGCTTTCTTT. Its protein product is CSARVTTGMNTEAFF.

The sample holds many counts of this clonotype. The rearrangement joins TRBV5-5 to TRBJ2-1; D gene unclear. Germline V gene sequence: CDR1 SGHKS, CDR2 YYEKEE (reference sequence). This CDR3 region has 14 residues. Trimming removed 0 bases at V and 1 base at J, with 5 bases between. CDR3 bases: TGTGCCAGCAGCTTGGGTCCATCCTACAATGAGCAGTTCTTC. Protein product: CASSLGPSYNEQFF.

Only a few counts were recorded for this clonotype. This chain joins TRBV21-1 and TRBJ2-2; the tabulated D call, TRBD1, remains unverified against the DNA. TRBV21-1 is a pseudogene. This CDR3 is built from 18 residues. CDR3 loop: CASSKVVKGQDPPGELFF. CDR3 nucleotide sequence: TGTGCCAGCAGCAAAGTTGTGAAAGGACAGGATCCTCCCGGGGAGCTGTTTTTT.

This rearrangement joins TRBV5-1 to TRBJ2-1, with 9 nucleotides matching TRBD2. The germline V gene has CDR1 SGHRS and CDR2 YFSETQ. The V segment lost 5 bases and the J segment 0 bases; nucleotides outside the gene matches: 3. The CDR3 has 15 residues. CDR3 amino acids: CASRASGASYNEQFF. CDR3 bases: TGCGCCAGCAGGGCTAGCGGGGCCTCCTACAATGAGCAGTTCTTC.

This clonotype was seen only a few times. The chain uses TRBV20-1 and TRBJ2-7, with D unclear. V lost 6 bases to trimming and J lost 1 base, with 31 bases between them. Germline CDR1 reads DFQATT; CDR2 reads SNEGSKA (reference sequence). The CDR3 contains 19 residues. The CDR3 nucleotides read TGCAGTGCCGCCCGGCCCACCCTAACCCCCACTAAAAGTTCCTACGAGCAGTACTTC. It is translated as CSAARPTLTPTKSSYEQYF.

The rearrangement links TRBV9 to TRBJ2-7; tentatively, D is TRBD2 (6 bases). This CDR3 has 14 residues. Germline values: CDR1 SGDLS, CDR2 YYNGEE. V lost 3 bases and J 3 bases, leaving 13 bases between the germline ends. This CDR3 reads CASSEGLPFYEQYF. DNA of the CDR3: TGTGCCAGCAGCGAGGGACTTCCCTTCTACGAGCAGTACTTC. The whole variable domain, remainder taken from reference TRBV9 and TRBJ2-7, is DSGVTQTPKHLITATGQRVTLRCSPRSGDLSVYWYQQSLDQGLQFLIQYYNGEERAKGNILERFSAQQFPDLHSELNLSSLELGDSALYFCASSEGLPFYEQYFGPGTRLTVT.

The rearrangement uses TRBV14 and TRBJ2-2, with a possible D match to TRBD2 (6 bases). Trimming stripped 3 bases from V and 4 bases from J, with 12 bases between. Germline-derived CDR1 and CDR2 are SGHDN and FVKESK. This CDR3 comprises 15 residues. The CDR3 region is CASSQTGGSTGELFF. The CDR3 bases are TGTGCCAGCAGCCAGACCGGGGGTAGCACCGGGGAGCTGTTTTTT.

The chain employs TRBV7-3 and TRBJ1-1, with D unresolved. The germline V gene encodes CDR1 SGHTA and CDR2 FQGTGA. V was trimmed by 5 bases and J by 6 bases, leaving 19 bases between them. This CDR3 contains 15 residues. CDR3 in DNA: TGTGCCAGCAGCCCCGACTTTGGGTTGGTCTCTGAAGCTTTCTTT. As protein: CASSPDFGLVSEAFF.

J is TRBJ2-7 and V is TRBV9; 10 bases line up with TRBD1. The CDR3 covers 15 residues. Germline V gene data show CDR1 as SGDLS and CDR2 as YYNGEE. The V and J ends lost 0 bases and 2 bases, in that order; junction bases with no gene match: 2. CDR3 sequence reads: CASSVEGTGAYEQYF. The CDR3 nucleotides read TGTGCCAGCAGCGTAGAAGGGACAGGGGCCTACGAGCAGTACTTC. Variable domain in full (rest from reference TRBV9 and TRBJ2-7): DSGVTQTPKHLITATGQRVTLRCSPRSGDLSVYWYQQSLDQGLQFLIQYYNGEERAKGNILERFSAQQFPDLHSELNLSSLELGDSALYFCASSVEGTGAYEQYFGPGTRLTVT.

This clonotype came up a few times. The V and J genes are TRBV4-1 and TRBJ1-2, with TRBD1 matching 8 bases. The V gene's germline CDR1 is MGHRA and CDR2 YSYEKL. The CDR3 length is 16 residues. Unmatched junction bases numbered 10, after V lost 2 bases and J lost 5 bases. CDR3 amino acids: CASSQSLGQGAYGYTF. CDR3 DNA sequence: TGCGCCAGCAGCCAATCCTTAGGACAGGGAGCTTATGGCTACACCTTC.

This chain joins TRBV6-2 or TRBV6-3 and TRBJ1-5; no clear D. The CDR3 has 16 residues. V shed 2 bases and J shed 0 bases, with 11 bases lying between them. Germline CDR1 is MNHEY and CDR2 is SVGEGT. In DNA form, the CDR3 reads TGTGCCAGCAGTTACCAAAGGACGGATAGCAATCAGCCCCAGCATTTT. Translating it yields CASSYQRTDSNQPQHF.

Many counts were recorded for this clonotype. The chain couples TRBV28 to TRBJ2-3; 10 positions agree with TRBD2. Germline lookup yields CDR1 MDHEN and CDR2 SYDVKM. Trimming cost V 4 bases and J 7 bases; bases outside gene matches: 14. The CDR3 extends over 17 amino acids. The CDR3 coding sequence is TGTGCCAGCAGTTCTCCCTCAGCGGGAGGGCCCCAAAATACGCAGTATTTT. It is translated as CASSSPSAGGPQNTQYF. The full variable domain, rest sourced from reference TRBV28 and TRBJ2-3, is DVKVTQSSRYLVKRTGEKVFLECVQDMDHENMFWYRQDPGLGLRLIYFSYDVKMKEKGDIPEGYSVSREKKERFSLILESASTNQTSMYLCASSSPSAGGPQNTQYFGPGTRLTVL.

There are many counts of this clonotype. This chain joins TRBV7-2 and TRBJ2-1; a possible D gene is TRBD2 (9 bases). Germline V gives CDR1 SGHTA, CDR2 FQGNSA. The CDR3 consists of 20 residues. The V end was cut by 0 bases, the J end by 8 bases, with 29 bases between. CDR3 coding DNA: TGTGCCAGCAGCTTAGCCCCAGGGGGCGCGGCTGCGGGAGGGCCCGATGAGCAGTTCTTC. Encoded protein: CASSLAPGGAAAGGPDEQFF.

This clonotype was observed a few times. The V call is TRBV29-1, the J call TRBJ1-1, with TRBD1 as a possible D gene (5 bases). The CDR3 has 12 residues. Trimming took 4 bases from V and 4 from J, leaving 10 bases between them. The germline V gene encodes CDR1 SQVTM and CDR2 ANQGSEA. CDR3 loop: CSVVGALTEAFF. The CDR3 DNA reads as TGCAGCGTTGTAGGGGCCCTCACTGAAGCTTTCTTT.

At least ten counts were recorded for this clonotype. This sequence joins TRBV5-6 and TRBJ2-1; 9 bases agree with TRBD2. V gave up 2 bases and J gave up 4 bases; unmatched junction bases: 10. This CDR3 region has 17 residues. In germline, CDR1 is SGHDT, CDR2 YYEEEE. CDR3 sequence reads: CASSLDLAGVMYNEQFF. In nucleotides, the CDR3 is TGTGCCAGCAGCTTAGACTTAGCGGGAGTTATGTACAATGAGCAGTTCTTC.

This clonotype turned up a few times. The genes are TRBV28 and TRBJ2-7; 8 bases align to TRBD1. V was clipped by 4 bases and J by 0 bases; unmatched bases: 5. Germline V lookup: CDR1 MDHEN, CDR2 SYDVKM. CDR3 length equals 15 residues. The CDR3 DNA reads TGTGCCAGCAGTTCCGGGACAGGCGGCTCCTACGAGCAGTACTTC. It encodes CASSSGTGGSYEQYF.

At least ten counts were recorded for this clonotype. The chain combines TRBV28 with TRBJ2-3; tentative D call: TRBD2 (6 bases). Trimming pared 4 bases from V and 0 bases from J, leaving 17 bases between. Germline V gene lookup returns CDR1 MDHEN and CDR2 SYDVKM. This CDR3 contains 17 residues. In DNA, the CDR3 is TGTGCCAGCAGTTGGGGCGGAGGGGTCTCAAGCACAGATACGCAGTATTTT. Its translation: CASSWGGGVSSTDTQYF.

This clonotype was seen only a few times. The chain recombines TRBV6-5 with TRBJ2-6; 10 bases are shared with TRBD1. J gave up 4 bases and V 5 bases, and 14 bases lay outside the gene matches. The CDR3 extends over 19 amino acids. Germline values: CDR1 MNHEY, CDR2 SVGAGI. The CDR3 loop reads CASSPTGGPIRRGANVLTF. The CDR3 DNA reads as TGTGCCAGCAGTCCGACAGGGGGCCCCATTAGGCGGGGGGCCAACGTCCTGACTTTC.

The chain is built from TRBV9 and TRBJ2-6; D gene uncertain. Deletions cut 3 bases from V and 0 bases from J, with 10 bases between. From germline, CDR1 is SGDLS and CDR2 YYNGEE. CDR3 length: 16 amino acids. The CDR3 region has the DNA TGTGCCAGCAGCGACCACATAGTCTCTGGGGCCAACGTCCTGACTTTC. It specifies CASSDHIVSGANVLTF.